Below, 8 T cell receptor beta chains from the same sample are listed, as sequenced in a study of blood T cell repertoires in COVID-19. Profiling relied on immunoSEQ multiplex PCR, and the TCRdb table lists in-frame clones only, not all of them. The sample includes 28,000 or so clones, approximately 85% of them seen just once. What was sequenced was peripheral blood. All receptors derive from a woman between 45 and 60 years old with active COVID-19.

This sequence joins TRBV5-1 and TRBJ2-1; 12 nucleotides line up with TRBD2. The CDR3 consists of 15 residues. J gave up 3 bases and V 4 bases, and 2 bases lay outside the gene matches. Germline V lookup: CDR1 SGHRS, CDR2 YFSETQ. CDR3 DNA: TGCGCCAGCAGCCCGGGACTAGCGGGCTACAATGAGCAGTTCTTC. It translates to CASSPGLAGYNEQFF.

This clone was detected only a few times. J is TRBJ2-3 and V is TRBV19, with D possibly being TRBD1 (6 bases). CDR1 and CDR2 from the germline V gene are LNHDA and SQIVND (reference sequence). V gave up 6 bases and J gave up 2 bases, with 12 bases separating them. There are 14 residues in the CDR3. DNA of the CDR3: TGTGCCAGTAGCACTGGACAGCCCACAGATACGCAGTATTTT. Translated, it gives CASSTGQPTDTQYF.

This chain connects TRBV2 to TRBJ2-5; 9 bases agree with TRBD2. Germline CDR1 is SNHLY and CDR2 is FYNNEI. The CDR3 spans 14 residues. The V and J ends lost 6 bases and 4 bases, in that order; junction bases with no gene match: 6. CDR3 sequence (DNA): TGTGCCAGCAGCGACTTAGCGGGAGTAGAGACCCAGTACTTC. Protein: CASSDLAGVETQYF.

J is TRBJ2-1 and V is TRBV6-6; no clear D gene. Trimming shortened V by 5 bases and J by 6 bases, and 5 bases separated the two germline ends. The germline V gene has CDR1 MNHNY and CDR2 SVGAGI (reference sequence). The CDR3 loop spans 11 amino acids. CDR3 amino acids: CASSPSNEQFF. CDR3 DNA sequence: TGTGCCAGCAGTCCGTCCAATGAGCAGTTCTTC.

The chain uses TRBV2 and TRBJ2-7, with 7 bases matching TRBD1. V lost 4 bases and J lost 4; bases outside the gene matches: 10. The germline gives CDR1 SNHLY, CDR2 FYNNEI. The CDR3 is 15 amino acids. The DNA of the CDR3 is TGTGCCAGCAGTGCTCCGGGACAGAGATTATACGAGCAGTACTTC. Its protein is CASSAPGQRLYEQYF.

The chain carries TRBV5-4 and TRBJ1-1; 7 nucleotides agree with TRBD1. From germline, CDR1 is SGHNT and CDR2 YYREEE (reference sequence). Trimming took 0 bases from V and 4 from J; bases not matched to a gene: 6. The CDR3 covers 15 residues. The CDR3 here is CASSLAGAGGTEAFF. The CDR3 region has the DNA TGTGCCAGCAGCTTGGCCGGGGCAGGGGGCACTGAAGCTTTCTTT.

The V and J genes are TRBV4-2 and TRBJ2-3, with D maybe TRBD1 (5 bases). The germline CDR1 and CDR2 sequences are LGHNA and YNFKEQ. V lost 2 bases and J lost 0, with 15 bases in between. The CDR3 loop spans 17 amino acids. The CDR3 sequence is CASSQSETAISTDTQYF. The CDR3 nucleotides read TGTGCCAGCAGCCAATCGGAGACAGCCATTAGCACAGATACGCAGTATTTT.

This clone occurred once. V usage is TRBV11-2 and J usage is TRBJ2-1; TRBD2 aligns across 8 bases. Germline loops: CDR1 SGHAT, CDR2 FQNNGV. Trimming cost V 1 base and J 8 bases; bases outside gene matches: 4. The CDR3 runs to 14 residues. CDR3 coding DNA: TGTGCCAGCAGCTTAGGACCCGGGAGGGATGAGCAGTTCTTC. It specifies CASSLGPGRDEQFF.